This T cell receptor (beta chain) was identified in a study of OX40 agonist ivuxolimab in advanced cancers. Whole-study findings and limits: In a subset of nonresponders, normalized T-cell clonal expansion was also low. Compared with CD4+, CD8+ T cells on average had more expanded clones.

The assay was immunoSEQ multiplex PCR, and TCRdb's table has in-frame clones only and misses some. Among about 100,000 clones listed, less than 90% were seen once. For this clone: Its antigen is undetermined.

The receptor's source is an adult with an advanced solid tumor such as melanoma, head and neck, liver or kidney cancer. This specimen consisted of CD4+ or CD8+ T cells sorted from blood, obtained in a trial of the OX40 agonist ivuxolimab.

The CDR3 protein is CASTPLAGVDQPQHF. The CDR3 nucleotides are TGTGCCAGTACCCCCCTCGCAGGGGTGGATCAGCCCCAGCATTTT. The J gene is TRBJ1-5, the V gene TRBV19; D possibly corresponds to TRBD1 (6 bases). Per germline, CDR1 LNHDA and CDR2 SQIVND (reference sequence). V was trimmed by 7 bases and J by 5 bases, leaving 18 bases between them. The CDR3 loop spans 15 amino acids.